This T cell receptor beta chain was sequenced in a study of tumor and adjacent non-tumor tissue in lung cancer (dated by TCRdb to the late 2010s). Context from the whole study: The cohort included under 15 adenocarcinoma, 2 squamous cell carcinoma and 1 small cell lung cancer patients. For each patient, one tumor sample and one normal lung sample were taken, giving thirty paired specimens that underwent TCRbeta CDR3 sequencing. The approximately 15 patients were aged about 30 to 76 years, included 10 men and 5 women, and had TNM stage I to III disease. Sequencing generated a total of around 120 million productive TCRbeta reads, averaging around 4 million reads per sample. The study compared bulk TCRbeta repertoires between lung tumor tissue and matched distant non-tumor lung tissue from some 14 lung cancer patients.

The germline V gene supplies CDR1 SGHAT and CDR2 FQNNGV. V and J are truncated by 0 bases and 3 bases respectively, leaving an intervening sequence of 3 bases. Including the terminal cysteine and phenylalanine, the CDR3 comprises 13 residues. The entry retains the CDR3 DNA only, 39 bases that are in frame from base 1. The full study reports these points: A significantly larger cumulative share of the repertoire was made up by the top 100 clones in normal lung than in tumor tissue. Peripheral blood was not sequenced, so blood TCRbeta repertoires in these lung cancer patients were not examined. Only 15 or so patients were included in the cohort, and the need for larger samples and more detailed clinical data was noted by the authors. Neither the sequencing platform nor unique molecular identifiers are named or mentioned anywhere in the methods. Younger patients had significantly higher TCR diversity, and higher tumor TCR diversity was associated with shorter overall and disease-free survival. Tumor tissue showed significantly higher TCR diversity (inverse Simpson) than normal lung tissue, at roughly 390 vs 170 (P = 0.0075, Mann-Whitney U test).

The method behind the library was multiplex PCR. This sample was sequenced with an Illumina HiSeq 2500. Following protocols modified from ARM-PCR, the researchers constructed TCRbeta libraries through three rounds of nested PCR with primers (Table S4). Before sequencing, PCR products of 200-500 bp were cut from the gel and purified using the QIAquick gel extraction kit. Regarding the original processing steps: Trimmomatic was used to clean the reads, FLASH merged the cleaned reads into complete CDR3 sequences, and MiTCR assigned the sequences to V(D)J germline segments. Clonal diversity was computed as the inverse Simpson's index with VDJtools. A read counted as productive if the sequence was in-frame and lacked a premature stop codon. TCRdb cleaned the public reads at Q25 with fastp, built clones with MiXCR and kept in-frame beta chains. Here each entry gathers all rows of one CDR3 protein and keeps the most common genes and DNA. The V and J calls reflect TCRdb's pipeline rather than the authors' work. This sample comprises 90,000 to 100,000 distinct CDR3 sequences, approximately 80% of them detected only once. The leading ten clones occupy about 31% of the sample.

A word on this clonotype: Which antigen it targets is not known. One base away there is no much larger clone; base qualities are not given.

Bulk unsorted tissue served as the source for RNA extraction, and RNA quality was assessed using a NanoDrop ND-1000 and an Agilent 2100. The normal lung samples consisted of distant non-tumor tissue collected more than 3 cm from the tumor edge. Newly diagnosed lung cancer patients without prior chemotherapy who had been admitted for thoracic surgery in China between August and November 2014 were enrolled as donors. Patients with previous radiotherapy or chemotherapy, or with another concurrent cancer, were excluded from the study. Surgical tissue pieces of about 1-2.1 cm3 were preserved in RNAlater solution and stored at -80 °C until use.

The rearrangement joined TRBV11-2 to TRBJ2-1, with no confident D gene call. The sequencing sample was made of distant non-tumor lung tissue. The TCR comes from a man between 60 and 70 years old with small cell lung cancer. The CDR3 in this case is CASSLERYNEQFF. The nucleotides are TGTGCCAGCAGCTTAGAGCGCTACAATGAGCAGTTCTTC.